These 30 T cell receptor beta chains were sequenced from one sample in a study of cytomegalovirus exposure and HLA in healthy donors. The PCR used 60 Vbeta and 13 Jbeta primers. The data were produced by immunoSEQ multiplex PCR, yet TCRdb's version contains in-frame clones alone and is incomplete. The sample contains some 120,000 clones, 60% to 85% of which appear only once. The source material was PBMCs. The source is a female donor in good health and CMV-seronegative.

The genes are TRBV6-5 and TRBJ2-3, with 8 bases matching TRBD1. V lost 0 bases to trimming and J lost 4 bases; unmatched junction nucleotides: 6. The germline CDR1 and CDR2 sequences are MNHEY and SVGAGI. The CDR3 covers 16 residues. CDR3 in amino acids: CASSYSVGQGADTQYF. The CDR3 bases are TGTGCCAGCAGTTACTCGGTTGGACAGGGTGCAGATACGCAGTATTTT.

The chain uses TRBV6-5 and TRBJ2-6, with no clear D. The germline V gene encodes CDR1 MNHEY and CDR2 SVGAGI. V was trimmed by 6 bases and J by 2 bases, leaving 5 bases between them. This CDR3 is built from 13 residues. The CDR3 nucleotides read TGTGCCAGCAGCAGTCCTGGGGCCAACGTCCTGACTTTC. This translates into CASSSPGANVLTF.

The chain uses TRBV6-1 and TRBJ2-3; a weak D match, TRBD1 (5 bases). Germline lookup yields CDR1 MNHNS and CDR2 SASEGT. V was pared by 7 bases and J by 1 base, with 12 bases between. The CDR3 consists of 14 residues. CDR3 nucleotide sequence: TGTGCCAGCAAGTCAGGGTCCGGCACAGATACGCAGTATTTT. Amino acid sequence: CASKSGSGTDTQYF.

This clone occurred once. This chain links TRBV6-5 with TRBJ1-1; D call uncertain. Germline loops: CDR1 MNHEY, CDR2 SVGAGI. The CDR3 is made up of 15 amino acids. The ends were cut back, 2 bases at V and 3 bases at J, with 13 bases in the middle. The CDR3: CASSYGVGGDTEAFF. Written as DNA, the CDR3 is TGTGCCAGCAGTTACGGGGTGGGAGGTGACACTGAAGCTTTCTTT.

This clone was seen only once. The chain combines TRBV7-9 with TRBJ2-5; D is ambiguous. V lost 3 bases and J 7 bases, leaving 15 bases between the germline ends. CDR3 length: 14 residues. From germline, CDR1 is SEHNR and CDR2 FQNEAQ (reference sequence). CDR3: CASSFMAAGGTQYF. The CDR3 DNA sequence: TGTGCCAGCAGCTTTATGGCGGCTGGTGGGACCCAGTACTTC.

The chain combines TRBV19 with TRBJ2-5; D call uncertain. The CDR3 has 14 residues. The V gene lost 5 bases and the J gene lost 2 bases, with 12 bases spanning the gap. Germline V gene data show CDR1 as LNHDA and CDR2 as SQIVND (reference sequence). As DNA, the CDR3 is TGTGCCAGTAGTTGGTCTGCCAGTCAAGAGACCCAGTACTTC. Its translation is CASSWSASQETQYF.

The V gene is TRBV9, the J gene TRBJ2-7; D might be TRBD2 (7 bases). Germline V gives CDR1 SGDLS, CDR2 YYNGEE. V was trimmed by 0 bases and J by 0 bases, leaving 13 bases between them. The CDR3 length is 16 residues. CDR3 loop: CASSVGGGSSSYEQYF. The CDR3 DNA reads as TGTGCCAGCAGCGTAGGCGGGGGCAGCTCCTCCTACGAGCAGTACTTC.

The chain carries TRBV27 and TRBJ2-5; possible D gene TRBD1, 6 bases. The J call may be mistaken, given a closer DNA end match to TRBJ2-7. The germline gives CDR1 MNHEY, CDR2 SMNVEV (reference sequence). This CDR3 spans 14 amino acids. The CDR3 DNA is TGTGCCAGCAGCAGGGGAGATATGGTGGGCGAGCAGTACTTC. It translates to CASSRGDMVGEQYF.

V and J are TRBV28 and TRBJ1-1; 7 bases fit TRBD1. V shed 4 bases and J 11 bases; nucleotides not matched to a gene: 10. This CDR3 spans 13 amino acids. Per the germline V gene, CDR1 is MDHEN and CDR2 is SYDVKM. The CDR3 reads CASSSTGLFVAFF. The CDR3 nucleotides read TGTGCCAGCAGTTCGACAGGGTTGTTTGTGGCTTTCTTT. The variable domain in full, completed from reference TRBV28 and TRBJ1-1, reads DVKVTQSSRYLVKRTGEKVFLECVQDMDHENMFWYRQDPGLGLRLIYFSYDVKMKEKGDIPEGYSVSREKKERFSLILESASTNQTSMYLCASSSTGLFVAFFGQGTRLTVV.

The CDR3 loop reads CASSSRATSGAVYEQYF. CDR3 DNA sequence: TGTGCCAGCAGCTCTAGGGCGACTAGCGGCGCGGTTTACGAGCAGTACTTC. V usage is TRBV7-9 and J usage is TRBJ2-5; 9 nucleotides match TRBD2. The J call may be in error: the DNA end matches TRBJ2-7 better. Germline V gives CDR1 SEHNR, CDR2 FQNEAQ (reference sequence). CDR3 length: 17 residues.

This chain links TRBV19 with TRBJ2-3; no clear D gene. The CDR3 length is 15 residues. The V end lost 1 base, the J end lost 3 bases, and 11 bases lay between the germline ends. Germline V gene data show CDR1 as LNHDA and CDR2 as SQIVND (reference sequence). The CDR3 coding sequence is TGTGCCAGTAGTATAGTTCCCAGCGTAACAGATACGCAGTATTTT. This sequence encodes CASSIVPSVTDTQYF.

The chain joins TRBV4-1 to TRBJ1-1; possible D gene TRBD1, 6 bases. This CDR3 region has 15 residues. Trimming left V 3 bases short and J 3 bases short, with 14 bases between. The V gene's germline CDR1 is MGHRA and CDR2 YSYEKL. The CDR3 nucleotides are TGCGCCAGCAGCCATGTACAGGGTACGGACACTGAAGCTTTCTTT. It yields the protein CASSHVQGTDTEAFF.

The CDR3 loop reads CASSLTTSGGYNEQFF. DNA for the CDR3: TGTGCCAGCAGCTTAACGACTAGCGGGGGGTACAATGAGCAGTTCTTC. The chain combines TRBV7-3 with TRBJ2-1; the match to TRBD2 covers 13 bases. This CDR3 spans 16 amino acids. CDR1 and CDR2 from the germline V gene are SGHTA and FQGTGA. V was pared by 0 bases and J by 4 bases, with 0 bases of the junction left unmatched.

CDR3 protein: CSARTEETQYF. The CDR3 nucleotides read TGCAGTGCTAGGACAGAAGAGACCCAGTACTTC. The genes are TRBV20-1 and TRBJ2-5, with a tentative D call TRBD1 (5 bases). V lost 3 bases and J lost 3, with 5 bases in between. The CDR3 is 11 amino acids. Germline V CDR1 and CDR2: DFQATT, SNEGSKA (reference sequence).

V gene TRBV6-1 combines with J gene TRBJ2-7; 11 bases are shared with TRBD1. The CDR3 runs to 15 residues. V lost 7 bases, J lost 6 bases, and 11 bases stayed unmatched. Per the germline V gene, CDR1 is MNHNS and CDR2 is SASEGT. CDR3 DNA: TGTGCCAGCACCTCGCCTCGAGGGACAGGGGGCGAGCAGTACTTC. It codes for CASTSPRGTGGEQYF.

The chain recombines TRBV2 with TRBJ2-2; possible D gene TRBD1, 5 bases. Germline CDR1 is SNHLY and CDR2 is FYNNEI. Trimming left V 3 bases short and J 4 bases short, with 9 bases between. The length of the CDR3 is 14 residues. The CDR3 is CASSDRAVTGELFF. The CDR3 DNA reads TGTGCCAGCAGTGACAGGGCGGTCACCGGGGAGCTGTTTTTT.

The chain carries TRBV4-1 and TRBJ2-5, with a tentative D call TRBD2 (6 bases). This CDR3 contains 12 residues. With 3 bases removed from V and 5 bases from J, the gap between germline ends came to 7 bases. Germline V gene data show CDR1 as MGHRA and CDR2 as YSYEKL. The chain's CDR3 is CASSQGRETQYF. CDR3 nucleotides: TGCGCCAGCAGCCAGGGGAGGGAGACCCAGTACTTC.

This chain uses TRBV10-3 with TRBJ1-6; 10 bases are shared with TRBD1. This CDR3 region has 15 residues. Germline V lookup: CDR1 ENHRY, CDR2 SYGVKD. J lost 6 bases, V lost 6 bases, and 5 bases had no gene match. The CDR3, as DNA: TGTGCCATCAGCCGGGACAGGGGCTCTAATTCACCCCTCCACTTT. Its translation: CAISRDRGSNSPLHF.

This clone was seen a handful of times. This sequence joins TRBV30 and TRBJ1-1; possible D gene TRBD1, 6 bases. This CDR3 region has 14 residues. V lost 5 bases, J lost 8 bases, and 21 bases lay in between. CDR1 is GTSNPN, CDR2 SVGIG, per germline (reference sequence). The CDR3 loop is CAWGGLQGSREAFF. In DNA, the CDR3 is TGTGCCTGGGGGGGTTTACAGGGTTCCCGGGAAGCTTTCTTT.

The chain couples TRBV28 to TRBJ1-2; unclear D gene. The CDR3 spans 13 residues. The ends were cut back, 2 bases at V and 7 bases at J, with 11 bases in the middle. The germline V gene encodes CDR1 MDHEN and CDR2 SYDVKM. In DNA, the CDR3 is TGTGCCAGCAGTTTAACGACAAACCCTGGCTACACCTTC. Amino acid sequence: CASSLTTNPGYTF.

This clone was detected only a few times. This chain uses TRBV2 with TRBJ1-5; 7 bases align to TRBD1. CDR1 is SNHLY, CDR2 FYNNEI, per germline. The CDR3 length is 14 residues. Unmatched junction bases numbered 3, after V lost 7 bases and J lost 0 bases. The CDR3 loop reads CASTWTGSNQPQHF. In DNA, the CDR3 is TGTGCCAGCACCTGGACAGGTAGCAATCAGCCCCAGCATTTT. Full variable domain (rest looked up from reference TRBV2 and TRBJ1-5): EPEVTQTPSHQVTQMGQEVILRCVPISNHLYFYWYRQILGQKVEFLVSFYNNEISEKSEIFDDQFSVERPDGSNFTLKIRSTKLEDSAMYFCASTWTGSNQPQHFGDGTRLSIL.

The chain recombines TRBV2 with TRBJ1-4; TRBD1 matches 9 bases. The CDR3 length is 12 residues. Germline CDR1 is SNHLY and CDR2 is FYNNEI. After removal of 3 bases from V and 12 bases from J, the junction contained 2 bases not matched to a gene. The CDR3 DNA sequence: TGTGCCAGCAGTGACAGGACAGGGGAACTGTTTTTT. Translated: CASSDRTGELFF.

The chain has TRBV18 and TRBJ1-2; TRBD1 is a possible D gene (6 bases). V lost 2 bases to trimming and J lost 8 bases, with 15 bases between them. Germline V gene lookup returns CDR1 KGHSH and CDR2 LQKENI. The CDR3 has 14 residues. CDR3 coding DNA: TGTGCCAGCTCACCAATGGACAGACAGGTGGGCTACACCTTC. Translating gives CASSPMDRQVGYTF.

This clone was observed a few times. The chain has TRBV5-1 and TRBJ1-4, with 7 bases fitting TRBD1. The germline gives CDR1 SGHRS, CDR2 YFSETQ. V shed 0 bases and J 7 bases; nucleotides not matched to a gene: 6. This CDR3 is 15 amino acids long. The CDR3 region has the DNA TGCGCCAGCAGCTTGGGCAGGGGGGATGGTGAAAAACTGTTTTTT. Its protein is CASSLGRGDGEKLFF.

The V gene is TRBV11-2, the J gene TRBJ2-5, with TRBD2 matching 8 bases. The CDR3 loop spans 14 amino acids. The germline gives CDR1 SGHAT, CDR2 FQNNGV. The V segment lost 1 base and the J segment 4 bases; nucleotides outside the gene matches: 2. The CDR3 sequence is CASSLAGGGETQYF. DNA of the CDR3: TGTGCCAGCAGCTTAGCGGGGGGGGGAGAGACCCAGTACTTC.

The table lists this clone with a few counts. The rearrangement links TRBV28 to TRBJ1-5; TRBD1 is a possible D gene (6 bases). In germline, CDR1 is MDHEN, CDR2 SYDVKM. V lost 6 bases, J lost 4 bases, and 16 bases lay in between. The CDR3 has 15 residues. The CDR3 DNA sequence: TGTGCCAGCAGGTCCCAGAGGGGGGGGAATCAGCCCCAGCATTTT. Encoded protein: CASRSQRGGNQPQHF. The full variable domain, with the rest looked up from reference TRBV28 and TRBJ1-5, is DVKVTQSSRYLVKRTGEKVFLECVQDMDHENMFWYRQDPGLGLRLIYFSYDVKMKEKGDIPEGYSVSREKKERFSLILESASTNQTSMYLCASRSQRGGNQPQHFGDGTRLSIL.

This sequence joins TRBV5-4 and TRBJ2-1; TRBD1 agrees at 10 bases. This CDR3 has 15 residues. The ends lost 9 bases at V and 4 bases at J; junction bases unmatched: 10. CDR1 is SGHNT and CDR2 is YYREEE in the germline V gene (reference sequence). CDR3 sequence: CATLARDRGYNEQFF. The CDR3 region has the DNA TGTGCCACCTTGGCCCGGGACAGGGGTTACAATGAGCAGTTCTTC.

The chain has TRBV7-2 and TRBJ1-1; 7 nucleotides agree with TRBD1. V gave up 5 bases and J gave up 1 base; unmatched junction bases: 7. Looked up from germline, CDR1 is SGHTA and CDR2 is FQGNSA. CDR3 length equals 15 residues. The DNA of the CDR3 is TGTGCCAGCAGCCGCAGACAGGGTCCGAACACTGAAGCTTTCTTT. This gives the protein CASSRRQGPNTEAFF.

The rearrangement joins TRBV7-9 to TRBJ1-1; D call uncertain. The CDR3 is 14 amino acids. Germline values: CDR1 SEHNR, CDR2 FQNEAQ (reference sequence). V lost 8 bases, J lost 4 bases, and 17 bases lay in between. The CDR3 spells CASGEVPSVTEAFF. CDR3 bases: TGTGCCAGCGGCGAGGTTCCCTCGGTCACTGAAGCTTTCTTT. The full variable domain, completed using reference TRBV7-9 and TRBJ1-1, is DTGVSQNPRHKITKRGQNVTFRCDPISEHNRLYWYRQTLGQGPEFLTYFQNEAQLEKSRLLSDRFSAERPKGSFSTLEIQRTEQGDSAMYLCASGEVPSVTEAFFGQGTRLTVV.

This rearrangement joins TRBV9 to TRBJ2-3; the match to TRBD2 covers 10 bases. Germline V lookup: CDR1 SGDLS, CDR2 YYNGEE. The CDR3 extends over 16 amino acids. The V and J ends lost 3 bases and 2 bases, in that order; junction bases with no gene match: 6. CDR3 region: CASSGSGGAFTDTQYF. The CDR3 DNA is TGTGCCAGCAGCGGGAGCGGGGGGGCCTTCACAGATACGCAGTATTTT. The full variable domain, in which reference TRBV9 and TRBJ2-3 provide the parts outside the CDR3, is DSGVTQTPKHLITATGQRVTLRCSPRSGDLSVYWYQQSLDQGLQFLIQYYNGEERAKGNILERFSAQQFPDLHSELNLSSLELGDSALYFCASSGSGGAFTDTQYFGPGTRLTVL.